Listed below are T cell receptor beta chains from one sample, sequenced in a study of cytomegalovirus exposure and HLA in healthy donors. Clones were read by immunoSEQ multiplex PCR, and TCRdb kept only the in-frame ones, dropping some. This specimen shows approximately 120,000 clones; the ten leading clones hold roughly 2%. Sequenced sample: PBMCs. The receptors shown here come from a woman aged 55 to 70 in good health and CMV-seronegative. CDR3s include the opening cysteine and the closing phenylalanine or tryptophan. Each record gives: J gene, D gene, V gene, CDR3 DNA, CDR3 protein. D genes are given only for firm matches.

J gene: TRBJ1-4
D gene: TRBD1
V gene: TRBV30
CDR3 DNA: TGTGCCTGGAAAGGACAGGGGATCGGTAATGAAAAACTGTTTTTT
CDR3 protein: CAWKGQGIGNEKLFF

J gene: TRBJ1-6
D gene: .
V gene: TRBV5-4
CDR3 DNA: TGTGCCAGCAGCTTGGACGGGGGGCAGTGGGATTCACCCCTCCACTTT
CDR3 protein: CASSLDGGQWDSPLHF

J gene: TRBJ1-3
D gene: TRBD1
V gene: TRBV4-1
CDR3 DNA: TGCGCCAGCAGCCAAGATGGAGGCGTTGACAGGGTGGGAAACACCATATATTTT
CDR3 protein: CASSQDGGVDRVGNTIYF

J gene: TRBJ1-3
D gene: .
V gene: TRBV19
CDR3 DNA: TGTGCCAGTAGTATGGGCAGGGAACTCCTCTCTGGAAACACCATATATTTT
CDR3 protein: CASSMGRELLSGNTIYF

J gene: TRBJ2-3
D gene: .
V gene: TRBV30
CDR3 DNA: TGTGCCTGGAGTGCGAGCACAGATACGCAGTATTTT
CDR3 protein: CAWSASTDTQYF

J gene: TRBJ1-3
D gene: .
V gene: TRBV5-1
CDR3 DNA: TGCGCCAGCAGCTTATCGGGAGGGGACGGAAACACCATATATTTT
CDR3 protein: CASSLSGGDGNTIYF

J gene: TRBJ1-2
D gene: TRBD1
V gene: TRBV6-5
CDR3 DNA: TGTGCCAGCACCCGGACAGGGGAAGGCTACACCTTC
CDR3 protein: CASTRTGEGYTF

J gene: TRBJ2-7
D gene: TRBD2
V gene: TRBV28
CDR3 DNA: TGTGCCAGCACCCAAAGGGAGGGCCACGAGCAGTACTTC
CDR3 protein: CASTQREGHEQYF

J gene: TRBJ2-1
D gene: .
V gene: TRBV5-1
CDR3 DNA: TGCGCCAGCAGCTTGGTTGGAGTTGGTATGGAAAATGAGCAGTTCTTC
CDR3 protein: CASSLVGVGMENEQFF

J gene: TRBJ1-1
D gene: TRBD1
V gene: TRBV7-9
CDR3 DNA: TGTGCCAGCAGCTTGGACAGGAGTTCGGCGGCGTCGGCGTTT
CDR3 protein: CASSLDRSSAASAF

J gene: TRBJ2-5
D gene: .
V gene: TRBV20-1
CDR3 DNA: TGCAGTGCTAGACTGGAGACCCAGTACTTC
CDR3 protein: CSARLETQYF

J gene: TRBJ2-1
D gene: TRBD2
V gene: TRBV7-9
CDR3 DNA: TGTGCCAGCAGCCTGGGCATGTTGACTAGCGCCCACAATGAGCAGTTCTTC
CDR3 protein: CASSLGMLTSAHNEQFF

J gene: TRBJ1-5
D gene: TRBD1
V gene: TRBV6-5
CDR3 DNA: TGTGCCAGCAGGCCCACAGGGGGCGTTCAGCCCCAGCATTTT
CDR3 protein: CASRPTGGVQPQHF

J gene: TRBJ1-1
D gene: .
V gene: TRBV19
CDR3 DNA: TGTGCCAGTAGCCCAGGGAGGTCTCTAATCGGTACTGAAGCTTTCTTT
CDR3 protein: CASSPGRSLIGTEAFF

J gene: TRBJ1-2
D gene: TRBD1
V gene: TRBV19
CDR3 DNA: TGTGCCAGTAGTAACCGACAGGGGGGAAACTATGGCTACACCTTC
CDR3 protein: CASSNRQGGNYGYTF

J gene: TRBJ1-6
D gene: .
V gene: TRBV7-9
CDR3 DNA: TGTGCCAGCAGCCCCCTTTTAGGAGTCGATTCACCCCTCCACTTT
CDR3 protein: CASSPLLGVDSPLHF

J gene: TRBJ2-4
D gene: TRBD1
V gene: TRBV6-1
CDR3 DNA: TGTGCCAGCACCCGGGACAGAGCCAAAAACATTCAGTACTTC
CDR3 protein: CASTRDRAKNIQYF

J gene: TRBJ2-5
D gene: TRBD2
V gene: TRBV15
CDR3 DNA: TGTGCCACCAGGAGCTCGTTGCGGGGGGGTGATCAAGAGACCCAGTACTTC
CDR3 protein: CATRSSLRGGDQETQYF

J gene: TRBJ2-7
D gene: TRBD2
V gene: TRBV5-4
CDR3 DNA: TGTGCCAGCAGCCCGGGGACTAGCGGGAGGGGCCGGTACGAGCAGTACTTC
CDR3 protein: CASSPGTSGRGRYEQYF

J gene: TRBJ1-1
D gene: TRBD1
V gene: TRBV7-9
CDR3 DNA: TGTGCCAGCAGCTCACCGGGACAGGGGGACACTGAAGCTTTCTTT
CDR3 protein: CASSSPGQGDTEAFF